These T cell receptor beta chains were read from a single sample in a study of blood T cells in healthy people across ages. TCRdb itself ran the 5' RACE reads through MiXCR, one entry per CDR3 protein. The data contain hundreds of thousands of distinct CDR3 sequences, roughly 60% of them singletons. Material: blood. The receptors come from a man aged 25 to 45 in good health. Both conserved end residues are part of each CDR3. The D gene is left open where the match is weak. Size tells how often a clone was seen (once, few, many) or the class of an expanded clone, and some rows leave it out.

TGCGCCAGCAGCTTGGGGTCAGGCAGCATGAACACTGAAGCTTTCTTT CASSLGSGSMNTEAFF TRBJ1-1 NA 16 once TRBV5-1
TGTGCCAGCAGCTCTAACGGCGGCGCCCTTTCCTACGAGCAGTACTTC CASSSNGGALSYEQYF TRBJ2-7 NA 16 NA TRBV7-2
TGCAGTGCTCCGGGGGGGCGGGGGTACACAGATACGCAGTATTTT CSAPGGRGYTDTQYF TRBJ2-3 TRBD2 15 few TRBV20-1
TGTGCCAGCAGCCCAATATCCGGGGGCACTGAAGCTTTCTTT CASSPISGGTEAFF TRBJ1-1 NA 14 NA TRBV3-1
TGCGCCAGCAGCTTGACTAGTTGGGGTGCAGATACGCAGTATTTT CASSLTSWGADTQYF TRBJ2-3 NA 15 NA TRBV5-1
TGCGCCAGCAGCCAAGCCCTCCTAGCGGGAGCGTCGAATGAGCAGTACTTC CASSQALLAGASNEQYF TRBJ2-5 TRBD2 17 NA TRBV4-3
TGCGCCAGCAGCTTGGAGGTATCCGGGACAGGGTTGGCTTTCTTT CASSLEVSGTGLAFF TRBJ1-1 TRBD1 15 NA TRBV5-1
TGTGCCATCAGTGACGGGGACAGGGTCTCCTACAATGAGCAGTTCTTC CAISDGDRVSYNEQFF TRBJ2-1 TRBD1 16 NA TRBV10-3
TGTGCCAGCAGGGCGGTAGCGGGAGGGCAGTACTTC CASRAVAGGQYF TRBJ2-5 TRBD2 12 NA TRBV6-2/TRBV6-3
TGTGCCAGCGCGACCTTAACGGCAACTAATGAAAAACTGTTTTTT CASATLTATNEKLFF TRBJ1-4 NA 15 once TRBV5-4
TGTGCCAGCAGCTTGGAGGGCAAGTCCATAGATACGCAGTATTTT CASSLEGKSIDTQYF TRBJ2-3 NA 15 NA TRBV5-6
TGCAGCGTTGCTCTAGCGGGAGTCAACAATGAGCAGTTCTTC CSVALAGVNNEQFF TRBJ2-1 TRBD2 14 NA TRBV29-1
TGCAGTGCTAGAGATTCCCGGACTAGGAAACAGTACTTC CSARDSRTRKQYF TRBJ2-5 TRBD2 13 NA TRBV20-1
TGTGCCAGCAGTGGCCCCGCGACAGTGAGGGTTGGGAATGAGCAGTTCTTC CASSGPATVRVGNEQFF TRBJ2-1 NA 17 NA TRBV6-1
TGTGCCAGCAGTCCTAATCTAGCGGGAAATTACAATGAGCAGTTCTTC CASSPNLAGNYNEQFF TRBJ2-1 TRBD2 16 NA TRBV12-3/TRBV12-4
TGCAGTGCTAGCCAGGGGGGAGTCTACGAGCAGTACTTC CSASQGGVYEQYF TRBJ2-7 NA 13 NA TRBV20-1
TGTGCCACCAACACGGGGACAGACAATGAGCAGTTCTTC CATNTGTDNEQFF TRBJ2-1 TRBD1 13 NA TRBV24-1
TGCAGTGCTAACGGCGGGAGTTATGAGGATACGCAGTATTTT CSANGGSYEDTQYF TRBJ2-3 TRBD2 14 NA TRBV20-1
TGTGCCAGCAGCCCAGAGGACAGGGTCCAGCCCCAGCATTTT CASSPEDRVQPQHF TRBJ1-5 TRBD1 14 NA TRBV7-9
TGCAGTGCTCGGAGGGGGACAGACGAGCAGTACTTC CSARRGTDEQYF TRBJ2-7 NA 12 NA TRBV20-1
TGTGCCAGCAGCTTAGTCTTTTTTGATGGCTACACCTTC CASSLVFFDGYTF TRBJ1-2 NA 13 few TRBV7-8
TGTGCCAGCAGCGGTGGTCTCGGGGGAGGCAGACAAGAGACCCAGTACTTC CASSGGLGGGRQETQYF TRBJ2-5 NA 17 NA TRBV9
TGCGCCAGCAGCTGGGGCCTAGCGGGGGTGAGAGGGACCCAGTACTTC CASSWGLAGVRGTQYF TRBJ2-5 TRBD2 16 NA TRBV5-1
TGTGCCAGCAGCCTCACCCCCCGACTAGCGGAGAGCAATGAGCAGTTCTTC CASSLTPRLAESNEQFF TRBJ2-1 TRBD2 17 NA TRBV7-8
TGTGCCAGCAGTCTGACAGGGGGCGAAAGGAGTGGCACCTTC CASSLTGGERSGTF TRBJ1-2 TRBD1 14 NA TRBV12-3/TRBV12-4
TGTGCCAGCAGCTTGGGGCCGGGGGGCTATAGCAATCAGCCCCAGCATTTT CASSLGPGGYSNQPQHF TRBJ1-5 NA 17 NA TRBV7-2
TGCAGCGTTGAGAGACTAGCGGGAGGCAGGGAGACCCAGTACTTC CSVERLAGGRETQYF TRBJ2-5 TRBD2 15 NA TRBV29-1
TGTGCCAGCTGCTGGGCAGGACTAGCGGGAGTTAGCGGGGAGACCCAGTACTTC CASCWAGLAGVSGETQYF TRBJ2-5 TRBD2 18 NA TRBV6-1
TGTGCCAGCAGAGTTGACCCCTCTGGGGCCAACGTCCTGACTTTC CASRVDPSGANVLTF TRBJ2-6 NA 15 once TRBV2
TGTGCCTCCACCTTGGGAGCCGGGGAAGGCTACACCTTC CASTLGAGEGYTF TRBJ1-2 NA 13 NA TRBV10-3
TGTGCCAGCAGGGTGGACTGGCAGTATGGCTACACCTTC CASRVDWQYGYTF TRBJ1-2 NA 13 NA TRBV7-2
TGTGCCAGCAACGTCCCGGGACAGGGGGCTGGCAATGAGCAGTTCTTC CASNVPGQGAGNEQFF TRBJ2-1 TRBD1 16 few TRBV2
TGTGCCATCTTAGCGGAACTGGGGGATGAGCAGTTCTTC CAILAELGDEQFF TRBJ2-1 NA 13 few TRBV10-3
TGCGCCAGCAGCCCCTCGGGGGCAGGGGGGGTATACAATGAGCAGTTCTTC CASSPSGAGGVYNEQFF TRBJ2-1 NA 17 NA TRBV4-3
TGTGCCAGCAGCTTAGCCGGGACAGGGGGCCTCGAGCAGTACTTC CASSLAGTGGLEQYF TRBJ2-7 TRBD1 15 NA TRBV7-9
TGCGCCAGCAGCTTGGTCGCGGGAGACTCCTACGAGCAGTACTTC CASSLVAGDSYEQYF TRBJ2-7 TRBD2 15 NA TRBV5-1
TGTGCCAGCAGCGTAGTCCACGGCCGGGGCTACACCTTC CASSVVHGRGYTF TRBJ1-2 NA 13 NA TRBV7-2
TGCAGCGTGTCCCAGGTCGGGGGCTCCAATCAGCCCCAGCATTTT CSVSQVGGSNQPQHF TRBJ1-5 NA 15 NA TRBV29-1
TGTGCCAGCAGTCCTCCGACCCCTTCTCTGGGTGAGACCCAGTACTTC CASSPPTPSLGETQYF TRBJ2-5 NA 16 NA TRBV12-3/TRBV12-4
TGTGCCAGCGGACTGAGGGGTCAACACGAGCAGTACTTC CASGLRGQHEQYF TRBJ2-7 NA 13 few TRBV2